The rows below give T cell receptor beta chains drawn from one sample of a study of CD8 T cells in Susac syndrome. TCRdb fed the immunoSEQ multiplex PCR reads into MiXCR, producing one record per CDR3 protein. This repertoire shows under 300,000 distinct CDR3 sequences, about 96% found once; its top ten account for approximately 0.094%. Input material: CD4+ T cells from PBMCs. These receptors were collected from a human donor with Susac syndrome. Both conserved end residues are trimmed from each CDR3. Fields, in order: CDR3 protein, V gene, clone size. Size is omitted from some rows. Given values are once, few, many or a class for expanded clones.

CDR3 protein: ASSFDRHYGYT; V gene: TRBV7-9; clone size: once
CDR3 protein: ASSVAPTGTYEQY; V gene: TRBV9; clone size: .
CDR3 protein: ASSLAIRTAGQETQY; V gene: TRBV11-3; clone size: .
CDR3 protein: SASPIDRENTEAF; V gene: TRBV29-1; clone size: .
CDR3 protein: ATSEPGLAGRQF; V gene: TRBV24-1; clone size: .
CDR3 protein: SANRQGPTDTQY; V gene: TRBV20-1; clone size: .
CDR3 protein: ASSQAARHTGELF; V gene: TRBV3-1; clone size: .
CDR3 protein: ASSRSGTSGEDTQY; V gene: TRBV25-1; clone size: .
CDR3 protein: ASSRDRVDYGYT; V gene: TRBV5-1; clone size: once
CDR3 protein: SVESGEKGYT; V gene: TRBV29-1; clone size: .
CDR3 protein: SARDLGRISDEQF; V gene: TRBV20-1; clone size: once
CDR3 protein: ASSPPSRYEQY; V gene: TRBV11-3; clone size: .
CDR3 protein: ASSQLTMNTEAF; V gene: TRBV12-3/TRBV12-4; clone size: .
CDR3 protein: ASSQDIQNNYGYT; V gene: TRBV14; clone size: once
CDR3 protein: ASSVRGNIQY; V gene: TRBV28; clone size: .
CDR3 protein: ASSVEPGGEQY; V gene: TRBV9; clone size: .
CDR3 protein: ASSLLYEQF; V gene: TRBV5-1; clone size: once
CDR3 protein: ASSESVAGVYNEQF; V gene: TRBV10-2; clone size: .
CDR3 protein: ASRFGQTIYGYT; V gene: TRBV12-3/TRBV12-4; clone size: .
CDR3 protein: ASSSAGTSNYGYT; V gene: TRBV28; clone size: once
CDR3 protein: ASSPTSGYTGELF; V gene: TRBV12-3/TRBV12-4; clone size: .
CDR3 protein: SAIQGDIQY; V gene: TRBV20-1; clone size: .
CDR3 protein: ASSVTTNTEAF; V gene: TRBV19; clone size: .
CDR3 protein: ASSPGTPRGDEQF; V gene: TRBV18; clone size: .
CDR3 protein: SARGGNYGYT; V gene: TRBV20-1; clone size: .
CDR3 protein: ASSYWEAREAQY; V gene: TRBV5-1; clone size: .
CDR3 protein: SAPLSGPGTTEAF; V gene: TRBV20-1; clone size: .
CDR3 protein: SVDPRALLGTDTQY; V gene: TRBV29-1; clone size: .
CDR3 protein: ASSPTGWGSYT; V gene: TRBV6-5; clone size: .
CDR3 protein: ASSLTSVVDTQY; V gene: TRBV5-1; clone size: .
CDR3 protein: ASSFGAGTNTEAF; V gene: TRBV11-2; clone size: .
CDR3 protein: ASSQREETQY; V gene: TRBV4-1; clone size: .
CDR3 protein: ASSDTGNQPQH; V gene: TRBV2; clone size: .
CDR3 protein: AKGTDTQY; V gene: TRBV7-3; clone size: .
CDR3 protein: ASSETPWRAGDNEQF; V gene: TRBV2; clone size: .
CDR3 protein: ASSLNRGYEQY; V gene: TRBV12-3/TRBV12-4; clone size: once
CDR3 protein: ASSPASGHYGYT; V gene: TRBV18; clone size: .
CDR3 protein: ASSQDATSRTYEQY; V gene: TRBV4-2; clone size: .
CDR3 protein: ATRERDFSNEQF; V gene: TRBV15; clone size: .
CDR3 protein: ASSLAGQGSETQY; V gene: TRBV5-1; clone size: .
CDR3 protein: ASSQGPEPSEQF; V gene: TRBV14; clone size: .